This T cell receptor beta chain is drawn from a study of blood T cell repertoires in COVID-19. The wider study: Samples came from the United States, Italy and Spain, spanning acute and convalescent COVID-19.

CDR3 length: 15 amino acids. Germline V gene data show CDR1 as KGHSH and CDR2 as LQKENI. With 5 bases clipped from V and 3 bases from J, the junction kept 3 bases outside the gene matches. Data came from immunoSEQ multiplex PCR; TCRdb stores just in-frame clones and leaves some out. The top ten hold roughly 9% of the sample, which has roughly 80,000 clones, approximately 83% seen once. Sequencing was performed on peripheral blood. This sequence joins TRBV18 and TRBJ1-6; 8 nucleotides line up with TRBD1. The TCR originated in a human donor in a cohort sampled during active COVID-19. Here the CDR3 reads CASSRGQDYNSPLHF. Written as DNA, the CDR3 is TGTGCCAGCTCAAGGGGACAGGACTATAATTCACCCCTCCACTTT.